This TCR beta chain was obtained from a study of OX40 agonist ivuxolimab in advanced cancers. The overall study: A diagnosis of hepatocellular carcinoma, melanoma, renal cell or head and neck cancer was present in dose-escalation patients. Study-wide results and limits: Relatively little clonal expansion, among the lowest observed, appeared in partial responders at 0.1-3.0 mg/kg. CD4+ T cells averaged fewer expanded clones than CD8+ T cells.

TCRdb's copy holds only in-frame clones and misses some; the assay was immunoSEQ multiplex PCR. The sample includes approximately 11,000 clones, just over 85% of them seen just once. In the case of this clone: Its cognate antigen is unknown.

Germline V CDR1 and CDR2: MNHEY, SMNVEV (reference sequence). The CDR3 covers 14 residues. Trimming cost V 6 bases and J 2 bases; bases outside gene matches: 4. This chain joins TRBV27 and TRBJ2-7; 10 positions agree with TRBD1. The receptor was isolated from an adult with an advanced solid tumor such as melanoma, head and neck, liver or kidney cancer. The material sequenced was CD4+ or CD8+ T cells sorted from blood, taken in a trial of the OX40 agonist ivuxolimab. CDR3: CASSRDRGPYEQYF. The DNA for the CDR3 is TGTGCCAGCAGCCGCGACAGGGGGCCCTACGAGCAGTACTTC.